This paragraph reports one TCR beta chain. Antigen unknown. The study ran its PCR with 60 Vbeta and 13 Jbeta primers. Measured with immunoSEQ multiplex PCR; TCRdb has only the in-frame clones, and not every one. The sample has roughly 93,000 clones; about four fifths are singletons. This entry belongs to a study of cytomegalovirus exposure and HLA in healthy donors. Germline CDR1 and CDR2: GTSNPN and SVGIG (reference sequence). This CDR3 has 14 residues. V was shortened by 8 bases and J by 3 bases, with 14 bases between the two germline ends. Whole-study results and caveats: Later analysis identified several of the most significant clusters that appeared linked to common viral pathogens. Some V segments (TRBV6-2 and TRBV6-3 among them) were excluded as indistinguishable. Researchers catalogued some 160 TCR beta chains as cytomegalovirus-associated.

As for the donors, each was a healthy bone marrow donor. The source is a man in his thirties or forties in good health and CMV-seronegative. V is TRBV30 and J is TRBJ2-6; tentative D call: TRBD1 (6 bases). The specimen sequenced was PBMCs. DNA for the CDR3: TGTGCCAGCGACAGGCTTGTTGGGGCCAACGTCCTGACTTTC. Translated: CASDRLVGANVLTF.